The 6 T cell receptor beta chains given below trace back to one sample, sequenced in a study of shared clonotypes between healthy human individuals (dated by TCRdb to 2020 to 2022). The method behind the library was the immunoSEQ multiplex PCR assay. As stored in TCRdb, this immuneACCESS dataset retains in-frame rearrangements with V and J assigned. A fraction of the clones does not appear; measured against another copy, unresolved V genes explain less than half of the discrepancy, and the remainder lacks a known reason. This sample holds hundreds of thousands of clones; about 96% were observed only once. About 0.12% of the sample lies in the top ten. CD8 naive samples consisted of CD45RO-negative cells that were positively selected for CCR7, yielding a CD45RA+CCR7+ population without TemRA cells. The sequencing sample was made of naive CD8+ T cells sorted from blood. Explained via the paper, the cell subset or site label denotes: CD45RA+CCR7+. Receptors were obtained from a woman in her 30s in good health.

The rearrangement links TRBV28 to TRBJ2-5; 10 bases map to TRBD2. Germline V CDR1 and CDR2: MDHEN, SYDVKM. This CDR3 spans 14 amino acids. J lost 4 bases, V lost 6 bases, and 5 bases had no gene match. Here the CDR3 reads CASSHLAGGETQYF. CDR3 in DNA: TGTGCCAGCAGCCATTTAGCGGGAGGAGAGACCCAGTACTTC.

The chain uses TRBV5-4 and TRBJ2-3; D gene unclear. Looked up from germline, CDR1 is SGHNT and CDR2 is YYREEE (reference sequence). This CDR3 is built from 15 residues. With 5 bases removed from V and 2 bases from J, the gap between germline ends came to 15 bases. Here the CDR3 reads CASRPWAPYTDTQYF. The CDR3 region has the DNA TGTGCCAGCAGGCCCTGGGCCCCTTACACAGATACGCAGTATTTT.

The J gene is TRBJ2-1, the V gene TRBV30, with D hard to call. This CDR3 is built from 13 residues. The germline V and J ends were trimmed by 0 bases and 3 bases, with 6 bases remaining between them. In germline, CDR1 is GTSNPN, CDR2 SVGIG (reference sequence). The CDR3 protein is CAWSVLGYNEQFF. CDR3 nucleotide sequence: TGTGCCTGGAGTGTACTCGGCTACAATGAGCAGTTCTTC.

The chain combines TRBV25-1 with TRBJ1-2; 10 nucleotides agree with TRBD1. The V segment lost 1 base and the J segment 5 bases; nucleotides outside the gene matches: 1. The CDR3 contains 14 residues. Germline CDR1 and CDR2: MGHDK and SYGVNS. The CDR3 is CASSEWDRGYGYTF. CDR3 DNA sequence: TGTGCCAGCAGTGAATGGGACAGGGGATATGGCTACACCTTC.

This chain connects TRBV19 to TRBJ2-3, with 10 bases identical to TRBD1. The ends lost 4 bases at V and 7 bases at J; junction bases unmatched: 14. This CDR3 comprises 17 residues. Germline CDR1 reads LNHDA; CDR2 reads SQIVND (reference sequence). The CDR3 here is CASSTRDRGLPTNTQYF. DNA for the CDR3: TGTGCCAGTAGTACCCGGGACAGGGGACTGCCAACTAATACGCAGTATTTT.

V is TRBV18 and J is TRBJ1-4; 9 bases fit TRBD1. The CDR3 runs 15 residues. Germline loops: CDR1 KGHSH, CDR2 LQKENI. V lost 3 bases and J lost 12; bases outside the gene matches: 11. This CDR3 is CASSPGTGSVVELFF. The CDR3 nucleotides are TGTGCCAGCTCACCCGGGACAGGGTCCGTGGTAGAACTGTTTTTT.